Here is one T cell receptor (beta chain) with its context. The sample originates from a study of shared clonotypes between healthy human individuals. With 0 bases removed from V and 9 bases from J, the gap between germline ends came to 18 bases. The germline V gene encodes CDR1 SQVTM and CDR2 ANQGSEA. The CDR3 covers 15 residues. Generated by immunoSEQ multiplex PCR, the TCRdb table keeps only in-frame clones and is missing some. The repertoire consists of approximately 650,000 clones, with roughly 95% occurring once and the leading ten covering 0.11%. Naive CD8 cells lacked CD45RO and underwent positive selection for CCR7, leaving out terminally differentiated effector memory CD45RA+ cells.

The clonotype was recovered from a woman in her twenties or thirties in good health. The specimen was naive CD8+ T cells sorted from blood. The chain employs TRBV29-1 and TRBJ2-1; D is possibly TRBD2 (5 bases). In nucleotides, the CDR3 is TGCAGCGTTGAAGAGGAGTGGCGGGCTTTGGGTGAGCAGTTCTTC. Its protein product is CSVEEEWRALGEQFF.